Following are 9 T cell receptor beta chains from one sample sequenced in a study of Ad26.COV2.S vaccination and SARS-CoV-2 variants. The protocol was immunoSEQ multiplex PCR, while the TCRdb copy is restricted to in-frame clones and leaves out a portion. The table has some 420,000 clones, over 75% seen once. Indicated treatment: roughly 18 received Ad26.COV2.S at low or high dose, single or two shots; a few received placebo; per-sample allocation not given. The samples were gathered on day 63 after the first injection of vaccine or placebo. Source: peripheral blood, taken in a trial of Ad26.COV2.S vaccine versus placebo. These receptors came from a person between 18 and 65 years old who received the Ad26.COV2.S COVID-19 vaccine or a placebo.

The table lists this clone with a few counts. The CDR3 sequence is CAWSVLAGGQEQFF. DNA of the CDR3: TGTGCCTGGAGTGTACTAGCGGGGGGACAGGAGCAGTTCTTC. The chain employs TRBV30 and TRBJ2-1; 12 bases line up with TRBD2. The V and J ends lost 0 bases and 10 bases, in that order; junction bases with no gene match: 4. From germline, CDR1 is GTSNPN and CDR2 SVGIG (reference sequence). The length of the CDR3 is 14 residues. The whole variable domain, filled in from reference TRBV30 and TRBJ2-1, reads SQTIHQWPATLVQPVGSPLSLECTVEGTSNPNLYWYRQAAGRGLQLLFYSVGIGQISSEVPQNLSASRPQDRQFILSSKKLLLSDSGFYLCAWSVLAGGQEQFFGPGTRLTVL.

The chain uses TRBV19 and TRBJ2-4; 7 bases match TRBD1. CDR1 is LNHDA and CDR2 is SQIVND in the germline V gene (reference sequence). Unmatched junction bases numbered 6, after V lost 3 bases and J lost 4 bases. The CDR3 loop spans 15 amino acids. The CDR3 region has the DNA TGTGCCAGTAGTATCCAGACAGGGCTAAAAAACATTCAGTACTTC. This codes for CASSIQTGLKNIQYF.

The CDR3 DNA follows: TGTGCCAGCAGCGTATGGGTTGGGAATGAGCAGTTCTTC. This translates into CASSVWVGNEQFF. The rearrangement joins TRBV9 to TRBJ2-1; D not resolved. V was shortened by 1 base and J by 7 bases, with 9 bases between the two germline ends. The germline V gene encodes CDR1 SGDLS and CDR2 YYNGEE. The CDR3 runs to 13 residues.

The chain combines TRBV5-4 with TRBJ2-1, with 9 positions matching TRBD2. The germline V gene has CDR1 SGHNT and CDR2 YYREEE (reference sequence). This CDR3 has 16 amino acids. The CDR3 loop is CAGSGGFLSSYNEQFF. In DNA form, the CDR3 reads TGTGCAGGTAGCGGGGGTTTCTTGAGCTCCTACAATGAGCAGTTCTTC.

The V gene is TRBV15, the J gene TRBJ2-2; D is uncertain. The CDR3 loop spans 16 amino acids. In germline, CDR1 is LNHNV, CDR2 YYDKDF (reference sequence). V was shortened by 1 base and J by 1 base, with 10 bases between the two germline ends. The CDR3 nucleotides read TGTGCCACCAGCAGAGCATCCCCCAGGAACACCGGGGAGCTGTTTTTT. Protein sequence: CATSRASPRNTGELFF.

V gene TRBV7-9 combines with J gene TRBJ1-2, with TRBD1 as a possible D gene (5 bases). V was clipped by 3 bases and J by 3 bases, with 11 bases between them. This CDR3 contains 14 residues. The V gene's germline CDR1 is SEHNR and CDR2 FQNEAQ (reference sequence). The CDR3 sequence is CASSFGRDDYGYTF. CDR3 coding DNA: TGTGCCAGCAGCTTTGGGAGGGACGACTATGGCTACACCTTC.

The V and J genes are TRBV6-1 and TRBJ1-3; no firm D call. The CDR3 covers 12 residues. Germline V gene sequence: CDR1 MNHNS, CDR2 SASEGT. V dropped 9 bases and J dropped 4 bases, with 10 bases sitting between them. The CDR3 nucleotides read TGTGCCAGTACCGTAGGAGGAAACACCATATATTTT. Encoded protein: CASTVGGNTIYF.

The chain carries TRBV7-2 and TRBJ1-4, with unresolved D. Germline CDR1 and CDR2: SGHTA and FQGNSA. This CDR3 is built from 15 residues. Trimming stripped 6 bases from V and 4 bases from J, with 15 bases between. The CDR3 DNA reads TGTGCCAGCAGTCCTGGACTTTTCCTTAATGAAAAACTGTTTTTT. It is translated as CASSPGLFLNEKLFF. Full variable domain (remainder filled in from reference TRBV7-2 and TRBJ1-4): GAGVSQSPSNKVTEKGKDVELRCDPISGHTALYWYRQSLGQGLEFLIYFQGNSAPDKSGLPSDRFSAERTGGSVSTLTIQRTQQEDSAVYLCASSPGLFLNEKLFFGSGTQLSVL.

The V gene is TRBV2, the J gene TRBJ1-1; a weak D match, TRBD1 (5 bases). The CDR3 is 14 amino acids. V was cut by 8 bases and J by 2 bases, with 15 bases left in between. Germline V CDR1 and CDR2: SNHLY, FYNNEI. The CDR3 DNA follows: TGTGCCAGCGGTTTTGGGGGTGGAAACACTGAAGCTTTCTTT. Its translation is CASGFGGGNTEAFF.